Following are 14 T cell receptor beta chains from one sample sequenced in a study of T cells in narcolepsy. Clones were sequenced by immunoSEQ multiplex PCR, and TCRdb holds only the in-frame ones, with some missing. The sample contains about 27,000 clones, 70% to 80% of which appear only once. Source material: memory (CD45RA-) CD4+ T cells from blood. These receptors were taken from a human donor in good health.

The chain carries TRBV29-1 and TRBJ2-7, with D unclear. The V end was cut by 0 bases, the J end by 11 bases, with 17 bases between. Germline V lookup: CDR1 SQVTM, CDR2 ANQGSEA. The CDR3 contains 13 residues. The CDR3 DNA is TGCAGCGTTGAAGATGACAACTTCGCGACAAAGTACTTC. Protein sequence: CSVEDDNFATKYF.

The genes are TRBV5-4 and TRBJ1-1; tentative D call: TRBD1 (5 bases). Between the trimmed V and J ends, which lost 7 bases and 5 bases, there was a span of 12 bases. Germline loops: CDR1 SGHNT, CDR2 YYREEE (reference sequence). There are 12 residues in the CDR3. CDR3 amino acids: CASHGWGTEAFF. The CDR3 DNA follows: TGTGCCAGCCATGGGTGGGGGACTGAAGCTTTCTTT.

V is TRBV7-2 and J is TRBJ1-2; D unclear. Trimming took 3 bases from V and 11 from J, leaving 4 bases between them. Germline V gene sequence: CDR1 SGHTA, CDR2 FQGNSA. This CDR3 has 9 amino acids. The CDR3 nucleotides are TGTGCCAGCAGCTTTAGGTACACCTTC. Protein product: CASSFRYTF.

Regarding this clone: One end of the junction varies from germline; a read error may be responsible. The V call is TRBV7-7, the J call TRBJ2-1; D unresolved. CDR3 size: 12 residues. CDR1 is SSHAT and CDR2 is FNYEAQ in the germline V gene (reference sequence). Here the CDR3 reads CASSTPGSEQFF. DNA of the CDR3: TGTGCTAGCAGCACTCCGGGCAGTGAGCAGTTCTTC.

This clone has a handful of counts. The rearrangement joins TRBV10-3 to TRBJ2-5, with D unclear. The germline CDR1 and CDR2 sequences are ENHRY and SYGVKD. V was trimmed by 2 bases and J by 0 bases, leaving 7 bases between them. The CDR3 loop spans 14 amino acids. The DNA of the CDR3 is TGTGCCATCAGTGAGCCCCCCTACCAAGAGACCCAGTACTTC. As protein: CAISEPPYQETQYF.

DNA for the CDR3: TGTGCCAGCAGCCGGGGACAGCTCCAAGAGACCCAGTACTTC. This sequence encodes CASSRGQLQETQYF. The chain joins TRBV14 to TRBJ2-5, with 7 bases matching TRBD1. The CDR3 contains 14 residues. Losses at the gene ends were 4 bases for V and 1 base for J; bases not matched to a gene: 3. Germline loops: CDR1 SGHDN, CDR2 FVKESK.

Turning to this clone: The identical CDR3 is also encoded by other nucleotide sequences in the sample. The chain joins TRBV9 to TRBJ2-2; D is perhaps TRBD2 (7 bases). The CDR3 contains 16 residues. The V end was cut by 7 bases, the J end by 1 base, with 17 bases between. Germline V gene lookup returns CDR1 SGDLS and CDR2 YYNGEE. The CDR3 sequence: CASEGGRRGNTGELFF. The CDR3 region has the DNA TGTGCCAGCGAGGGGGGGCGGCGCGGGAACACCGGGGAGCTGTTTTTT.

The genes are TRBV16 and TRBJ2-7, with a tentative D call TRBD2 (7 bases). The germline CDR1 and CDR2 sequences are KGHSY and FQNENV. CDR3 length equals 13 residues. The ends were cut back, 4 bases at V and 5 bases at J, with 12 bases in the middle. The CDR3 is CASSPIGGDEQYF. The CDR3 coding sequence is TGTGCCAGCAGCCCCATAGGGGGGGACGAGCAGTACTTC.

The rearrangement links TRBV30 to TRBJ2-3; D unclear. V lost 2 bases and J lost 6, with 12 bases in between. This CDR3 is built from 13 residues. CDR1 and CDR2 (germline): GTSNPN, SVGIG (reference sequence). The DNA for the CDR3 is TGTGCCTGGAGTAAAGGGTCTGGGGATACGCAGTATTTT. Amino acids: CAWSKGSGDTQYF.

Only one count was recorded for this clone. This chain connects TRBV11-2 to TRBJ2-1; D gene ambiguous. The germline V and J ends were trimmed by 2 bases and 0 bases, with 5 bases remaining between them. Germline CDR1 and CDR2: SGHAT and FQNNGV. This CDR3 spans 14 amino acids. The CDR3 coding sequence is TGTGCCAGCAGCTTAACCGGCTCCTACAATGAGCAGTTCTTC. It codes for CASSLTGSYNEQFF. Variable domain in full (rest from reference TRBV11-2 and TRBJ2-1): EAGVAQSPRYKIIEKRQSVAFWCNPISGHATLYWYQQILGQGPKLLIQFQNNGVVDDSQLPKDRFSAERLKGVDSTLKIQPAKLEDSAVYLCASSLTGSYNEQFFGPGTRLTVL.

The J gene is TRBJ2-7, the V gene TRBV7-8; D uncertain. Trimming removed 6 bases at V and 0 bases at J, with 18 bases between. Germline V CDR1 and CDR2: SGHVS, FQNEAQ. The CDR3 extends over 16 amino acids. CDR3 DNA: TGTGCCAGCAGTCCCTTGAGAGGCAAGACCTCCTACGAGCAGTACTTC. Protein: CASSPLRGKTSYEQYF.

The J gene is TRBJ2-3, the V gene TRBV6-6, with TRBD2 identical over 8 bases. Germline V lookup: CDR1 MNHNY, CDR2 SVGAGI (reference sequence). The CDR3 sequence is 15 residues long. The junction had 8 bases not matched to a gene; V was cut back by 4 bases and J by 5 bases. CDR3 residues: CASSSAGVSGDTQYF. In DNA, the CDR3 is TGTGCCAGCAGTTCAGCGGGAGTTTCGGGAGATACGCAGTATTTT.

This chain connects TRBV30 to TRBJ1-2; no definite D call. Trimming took off 3 bases at V and 8 bases at J, with 10 bases between the two ends. CDR3 size: 11 residues. Germline loops: CDR1 GTSNPN, CDR2 SVGIG (reference sequence). The CDR3 sequence is CAWRPRGGYTF. CDR3 sequence (DNA): TGTGCCTGGAGGCCCCGCGGGGGCTACACCTTC. Drawing the rest from reference TRBV30 and TRBJ1-2, the complete variable domain is SQTIHQWPATLVQPVGSPLSLECTVEGTSNPNLYWYRQAAGRGLQLLFYSVGIGQISSEVPQNLSASRPQDRQFILSSKKLLLSDSGFYLCAWRPRGGYTFGSGTRLTVV.

This sequence joins TRBV9 and TRBJ2-6; D tentatively reads TRBD1 or TRBD2 (5 bases each). The V gene lost 3 bases and the J gene lost 0 bases, with 19 bases spanning the gap. The CDR3 has 19 amino acids. Germline loops: CDR1 SGDLS, CDR2 YYNGEE. The CDR3: CASSATSGTANSGANVLTF. The CDR3 DNA follows: TGTGCCAGCAGCGCAACTTCCGGGACGGCAAACTCTGGGGCCAACGTCCTGACTTTC. The full variable domain, rest sourced from reference TRBV9 and TRBJ2-6, is DSGVTQTPKHLITATGQRVTLRCSPRSGDLSVYWYQQSLDQGLQFLIQYYNGEERAKGNILERFSAQQFPDLHSELNLSSLELGDSALYFCASSATSGTANSGANVLTFGAGSRLTVL.